Sequencing of this TCR beta chain was carried out in a study of CD8 T cells in Susac syndrome (dated by TCRdb to about 2019). Background on the whole study: Whether CD8+ T cell activation and differentiation in Susac syndrome was antigen driven was tested using repertoire sequencing. CD8+ T cell repertoire clonality was compared between fewer than 13 healthy donors, approximately 14 Susac syndrome patients and around 15 multiple sclerosis patients. The paper as a whole reports these results and caveats: The study acknowledged that relatively few individuals were included in the TCR sequencing and HLA analysis.

As to this clonotype: It lacks a known antigen. Within one base of it there is no much larger clone, and no base qualities were kept.

After removal of 5 bases from V and 3 bases from J, the junction retains 4 bases not matched to a gene. Per the germline V gene (reference sequence), SEHNR is the CDR1 and FQNEAQ is the CDR2. The CDR3 runs 16 residues from the cysteine to the phenylalanine. Solely the CDR3 DNA is kept, with 48 bases framed from the first base. High-throughput TCR beta sequencing profiled peripheral blood CD8+ and CD4+ T cells from healthy donors, Susac syndrome patients and multiple sclerosis patients. The multiple sclerosis controls were treatment-naive patients whose relapsing-remitting disease, either stable or active, fulfilled the revised McDonald criteria. Bulk CD8+ and CD4+ T cells were purified by magnetic negative isolation, whereas CD8+ TEMRA cells were enriched by FACS. Blood was collected in EDTA tubes and processed within 24 hours, with PBMCs isolated through density gradient centrifugation. PBMCs intended for TCR sequencing were cryopreserved in liquid nitrogen and were subsequently thawed in a 37 degrees C water bath. Purity of sorted or isolated CD4+, CD8+ and CD8+ TEMRA cells was at least 90%.

RNA was extracted using the RNeasy kit, and about 0.5 to 1 microgram was reverse transcribed with random hexamers. The immunoSEQ multiplex PCR assay, which covers 54 Vbeta and 13 Jbeta segments, was used to amplify TCR beta CDR3 regions. Bias from PCR amplification was corrected by using a synthetic template baseline for primer optimization and for computational correction. As for how the authors treated the data: Reads were annotated to V, D and J genes per IMGT and analyzed with immunoSEQ Analyzer, keeping only productive sequences. Clonality was calculated as one minus the Shannon entropy normalized by log2 of the number of productive unique sequences. Public and private clones were assessed among the 100 most prevalent clones of each patient and control. A clone was defined as Susac-specific if it was absent from the healthy and MS cohorts, from 1052 published viral clones and from other ImmuneACCESS disease sequences. TCRdb trimmed public reads at Q25 via fastp, called clones via MiXCR and kept in-frame beta chains. CDR3 protein sequences are deduplicated, and each keeps its most common genes and DNA. Here the V and J calls rest on TCRdb's processing, not on the authors' analysis. Within this sample are 350,000 to 550,000 distinct CDR3 sequences, with approximately 89% of them counted one time only. Approximately 0.12% of the sample comes from the top ten.

This chain joins TRBV7-9 to TRBJ2-2, with TRBD2 matching 12 junction bases. Sequenced input: CD8+ T cells from PBMCs. The receptor's source is a human donor with multiple sclerosis. The nucleotide sequence reads TGTGCCAGCAGCCCGACTAGCGGGGGCCACACCGGGGAGCTGTTTTTT. This sequence encodes CASSPTSGGHTGELFF.